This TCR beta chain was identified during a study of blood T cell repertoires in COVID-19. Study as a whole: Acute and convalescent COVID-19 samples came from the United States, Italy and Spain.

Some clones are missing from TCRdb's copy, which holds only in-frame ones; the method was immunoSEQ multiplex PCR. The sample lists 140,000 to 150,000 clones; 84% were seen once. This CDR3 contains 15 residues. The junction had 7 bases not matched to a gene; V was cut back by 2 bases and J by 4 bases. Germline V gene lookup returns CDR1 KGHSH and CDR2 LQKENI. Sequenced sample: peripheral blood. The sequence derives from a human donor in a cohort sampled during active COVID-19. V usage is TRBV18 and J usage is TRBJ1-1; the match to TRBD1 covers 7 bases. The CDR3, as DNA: TGTGCCAGCTCACCAGTCAGGGGGGTGGGCACTGAAGCTTTCTTT. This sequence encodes CASSPVRGVGTEAFF.